This is a list of T cell receptor beta chains from one sample in a study of T cell clones after liver transplantation. Here immunoSEQ multiplex PCR was the method, and the copy in TCRdb shows in-frame clones only, minus some. The sample has about 99,000 clones, around 86% seen once. The sequencing used CD4+ T cells from blood, collected before liver transplant. These receptors originate from a human donor who received a liver transplant. Each CDR3 is given with its conserved first and last residue. Fields, in order: J gene, V gene, CDR3 protein.

TRBJ2-5,TRBV27,CASSPLPEGQETQYF
TRBJ1-1,TRBV5-6,CASRRGREPQAFF
TRBJ1-2,TRBV10-3,CAISESVGLARGYTF
TRBJ1-2,TRBV19,CASSMSLQRIEGYTF
TRBJ1-3,TRBV2,CASSERIGRTGNTIYF
TRBJ2-3,TRBV27,CASRRRETSTDTQYF
TRBJ2-3,TRBV5-1,CASSLVLAGTDTQYF
TRBJ1-2,TRBV7-6,CASTPNRQGSGYTF
TRBJ2-5,TRBV6-1,CASSEQPVYQETQYF
TRBJ2-4,TRBV5-1,CASSSTGLAKNIQYF
TRBJ2-2,TRBV21-1,CASSTRWGDVTNTGELFF
TRBJ2-3,TRBV7-6,CASSQTPGFTQYF
TRBJ1-2,TRBV19,CASNLQGEQGYTF
TRBJ1-1,TRBV6-4,CASRQGLDTEAFF
TRBJ2-5,TRBV11-3,CASSPRDSEETQYF
TRBJ2-3,TRBV20-1,CSARDMDTQYF
TRBJ2-1,TRBV4-1,CASSPLQRGNNEQFF
TRBJ2-3,TRBV2,CASSNLGGTSHGTQYF
TRBJ2-1,TRBV11-3,CASSLGASGGYNEQFF
TRBJ2-2,TRBV30,CAWSFGWISTGELFF
TRBJ1-4,TRBV27,CASSPHRQGLTTNEKLFF
TRBJ2-7,TRBV4-2,CASSQDGGAQYEQYF
TRBJ2-3,TRBV6-6,CASSSEGTTDTQYF
TRBJ1-2,TRBV6-5,CASSGGQSYGYTF
TRBJ1-2,TRBV19,CASTTAPGQGPRYGYTF
TRBJ2-7,TRBV2,CASSEALLDRGYEQYF
TRBJ2-1,TRBV5-3,CARSPVWTTYNEQFF
TRBJ2-5,TRBV18,CASSPDRTETQYF
TRBJ1-1,TRBV6-5,CASSDYRVSHTEAFF
TRBJ1-1,TRBV29-1,CSVRTGHTEAFF
TRBJ2-2,TRBV6-6,CASRDWWNTGELFF
TRBJ2-1,TRBV18,CASSPPNRRGYNEQFF
TRBJ1-2,TRBV7-6,CASSPGDRYGYTF
TRBJ2-6,TRBV5-4,CASSLGARQANSGANVLTF
TRBJ2-7,TRBV9,CASSASTVSGEQYF
TRBJ2-7,TRBV5-1,CASSGSTGIYEQYF
TRBJ2-6,TRBV5-1,CATPGDSGANVLTF
TRBJ1-1,TRBV7-9,CASSSQLREAFF
TRBJ1-4,TRBV5-1,CASSPVRWGDEKLFF
TRBJ1-1,TRBV7-9,CASSLTGVTNTEAFF